Following are 13 T cell receptor beta chains from one sample sequenced in a study of spatial heterogeneity in lung cancer. Study-wide results and limits: Counts of expanded intratumoral alpha and beta TCRs tracked tumor mutation counts.

TCRdb re-called the 5' RACE reads with MiXCR, one entry per CDR3 protein. Of some 23,000 distinct CDR3 sequences listed, approximately 9% were seen once; the top ten hold 7.7%. The time point: sample taken at primary tumor resection. Their cognate antigens are unknown. The sequencing used lung tumor tissue, collected at surgery. These receptor sequences come from a male donor with early-stage non-small cell lung cancer.

This clonotype was seen repeatedly, ten times or more. The gene calls are TRBV11-2 and TRBJ2-5; D is possibly TRBD2 (5 bases). Trimming cost V 1 base and J 5 bases, with 17 bases left between them. Germline CDR1 and CDR2: SGHAT and FQNNGV. CDR3 length: 16 residues. The CDR3 region has the DNA TGTGCCAGCAGCTTAGCCCGACGACACCGGGGTGAGACCCAGTACTTC. Translation gives CASSLARRHRGETQYF.

The sample holds many counts of this clonotype. This chain connects TRBV29-1 to TRBJ2-1; D not certain. The CDR3 loop spans 14 amino acids. The germline V and J ends were trimmed by 2 bases and 7 bases, with 15 bases remaining between them. Germline loops: CDR1 SQVTM, CDR2 ANQGSEA. The CDR3 coding sequence is TGCAGCGTTGAAAGTCTTGCTGAAGGTAATGAGCAGTTCTTC. This sequence encodes CSVESLAEGNEQFF.

Judged by abundance, this clonotype is medium-sized. The chain uses TRBV7-2 and TRBJ1-3; the D gene is possibly TRBD1 (6 bases). Germline V gene data show CDR1 as SGHTA and CDR2 as FQGNSA. The V end was cut by 2 bases, the J end by 0 bases, with 8 bases between. The CDR3 loop spans 15 amino acids. Written as DNA, the CDR3 is TGTGCCAGCAGCTTAAGGGGGAGCTCTGGAAACACCATATATTTT. Its protein is CASSLRGSSGNTIYF.

This clonotype was seen ten or more times. The V and J genes are TRBV5-1 and TRBJ2-7; no reliable D call. This CDR3 comprises 14 residues. V was pared by 4 bases and J by 0 bases, with 11 bases between. Per germline, CDR1 SGHRS and CDR2 YFSETQ. The CDR3 region has the DNA TGCGCCAGCAGCCAGTTATCCAGCTCCTACGAGCAGTACTTC. This gives the protein CASSQLSSSYEQYF.

By proportion, this clonotype is medium-sized (0.01 to 0.1%). This chain joins TRBV29-1 and TRBJ2-7, with D hard to call. With 0 bases removed from V and 0 bases from J, the gap between germline ends came to 6 bases. The CDR3 has 13 residues. CDR1 is SQVTM, CDR2 ANQGSEA, per germline. The CDR3 bases are TGCAGCGTTGAAGATCCGGGCTCCTACGAGCAGTACTTC. The encoded protein is CSVEDPGSYEQYF.

This clonotype was counted ten times or more. This chain joins TRBV4-3 and TRBJ1-1, with 8 nucleotides matching TRBD1. This CDR3 is 15 amino acids long. With V trimmed by 0 bases and J by 1 base, 1 base remained unmatched. Germline V gene lookup returns CDR1 LGHNA and CDR2 YSLEER. In nucleotides, the CDR3 is TGCGCCAGCAGCCAAGAAGGGACAGGGAACACTGAAGCTTTCTTT. Protein sequence: CASSQEGTGNTEAFF.

Ten or more counts support this clonotype. The chain links TRBV7-9 to TRBJ2-2; D is unresolved. This CDR3 has 12 residues. Germline assignment: CDR1 SEHNR and CDR2 FQNEAQ (reference sequence). Trimming removed 2 bases from V and 5 bases from J, with 3 bases in between. As DNA, the CDR3 is TGTGCCAGCAGCTTACGGACCGGGGAGCTGTTTTTT. It specifies CASSLRTGELFF.

This clonotype was counted ten times or more. This rearrangement joins TRBV20-1 to TRBJ1-2, with D maybe TRBD1 (6 bases). CDR3 length equals 13 residues. V was cut by 4 bases and J by 4 bases, with 13 bases left in between. The germline CDR1 and CDR2 sequences are DFQATT and SNEGSKA (reference sequence). The CDR3 here is CSAIRTDGYGYTF. The DNA of the CDR3 is TGCAGTGCTATCCGGACAGACGGCTATGGCTACACCTTC.

This clonotype showed up many times. The gene calls are TRBV15 and TRBJ2-2, with 7 bases matching TRBD2. The CDR3 has 16 residues. The trim removed 0 bases at V and 3 bases at J, leaving 4 bases unmatched. The germline V gene encodes CDR1 LNHNV and CDR2 YYDKDF (reference sequence). The CDR3 bases are TGTGCCACCAGCAGAGATCGGGGGGTCGACACCGGGGAGCTGTTTTTT. It codes for CATSRDRGVDTGELFF.

This clonotype was observed a few times. The chain carries TRBV11-1 and TRBJ2-1, with a possible D match to TRBD1 (5 bases). Trimming removed 0 bases from V and 0 bases from J, with 12 bases in between. The germline V gene has CDR1 SGHAT and CDR2 FQDESV (reference sequence). This CDR3 has 17 residues. CDR3 DNA: TGTGCCAGCAGCTTAGCGGGGCAGACGAGCTCCTACAATGAGCAGTTCTTC. Translated: CASSLAGQTSSYNEQFF.

This clonotype was counted ten times or more. The chain is built from TRBV5-1 and TRBJ1-1; D is unclear. Germline CDR1 is SGHRS and CDR2 is YFSETQ. V lost 0 bases and J 1 base, leaving 13 bases between the germline ends. The CDR3 is 16 residues long. This CDR3 reads CASSLGSRYSNTEAFF. DNA for the CDR3: TGCGCCAGCAGCTTGGGGAGTCGGTACTCGAACACTGAAGCTTTCTTT.

This clonotype has at least ten counts. The rearrangement links TRBV4-2 to TRBJ2-1; 12 bases match TRBD1. The CDR3 has 15 amino acids. CDR1 and CDR2 from the germline V gene are LGHNA and YNFKEQ. Trimming took 4 bases from V and 9 from J; bases not matched to a gene: 7. The CDR3 bases are TGTGCCAGCAGCCGGGGGGACAGGGGGCGCGGTGAGCAGTTCTTC. It is translated as CASSRGDRGRGEQFF.

This clonotype was seen a handful of times. V gene TRBV20-1 combines with J gene TRBJ1-2, with D possibly TRBD1 on 5 matching bases. CDR1 is DFQATT, CDR2 SNEGSKA, per germline (reference sequence). This CDR3 region has 13 residues. V shed 6 bases and J shed 4 bases, with 15 bases lying between them. CDR3: CSAQDLDSYGYTF. The CDR3 nucleotides read TGCAGTGCACAGGATCTCGACTCCTATGGCTACACCTTC.